This TCR beta chain was identified in a study of T cell responses to AZD1222 COVID-19 vaccine. About this clone itself: Its specificity is not known.

The protocol was immunoSEQ multiplex PCR, while the TCRdb copy is restricted to in-frame clones and leaves out a portion. The data show tens of thousands of clones, around 88% seen once. Study-wide results and limits: Clonal diversity may have been underestimated, and the donors were mostly white British, with more females than males. Compared with day 0, the breadth and depth of the Spike-specific TCR repertoire rose significantly after two doses of AZD1222.

Germline V gene sequence: CDR1 KGHDR, CDR2 SFDVKD. The CDR3 is 14 amino acids. Trimming cost V 5 bases and J 0 bases, with 9 bases left between them. The TCR was taken from an adult in good health. The chain combines TRBV24-1 with TRBJ1-2; no clear D gene. This specimen consisted of peripheral blood, obtained on day 0 of AZD1222 vaccination. The CDR3 spells CATSAGEANYGYTF. In nucleotides, the CDR3 is TGTGCCACCAGTGCCGGGGAGGCTAACTATGGCTACACCTTC.